What follows are 13 T cell receptor beta chains derived from one specimen sequenced in a study of Ad26.COV2.S vaccination and SARS-CoV-2 variants (dated by TCRdb to the early 2020s). Library prep was done by the immunoSEQ multiplex PCR assay. TCRdb retrieved this table from immuneACCESS and kept in-frame rearrangements only. Not all clones are present; in checked studies, unresolved V genes account for under half, and no reason is known for the remainder. This sample has about 410,000 clones in its table, and approximately 91% of those were observed once. Of the sample, around 3.4% is held by the ten largest clones. Interpreted using the paper, the treatment or condition label stands for: some 19 received Ad26.COV2.S at low or high dose, single or two shots; roughly five received placebo; per-sample allocation not given. Repertoires of vaccine and placebo recipients were sequenced from samples collected on day 63 after the first injection.

Here the sequenced sample was peripheral blood, taken in a trial of Ad26.COV2.S vaccine versus placebo. The receptor set was obtained from a person aged 18-60 years who received the Ad26.COV2.S COVID-19 vaccine or a placebo.

This clone was observed a few times. CDR3 amino acids: CATSRDFQGALNQPQHF. CDR3 bases: TGTGCCACCAGCAGAGATTTCCAAGGGGCCCTCAATCAGCCCCAGCATTTT. V is TRBV15 and J is TRBJ1-5; tentative D call: TRBD1 (5 bases). The CDR3 consists of 17 residues. Per the germline V gene, CDR1 is LNHNV and CDR2 is YYDKDF (reference sequence). With 0 bases removed from V and 3 bases from J, the gap between germline ends came to 15 bases.

V and J are TRBV11-2 and TRBJ2-6; D not certain. CDR3 length: 18 residues. V was trimmed by 1 base and J by 2 bases, leaving 15 bases between them. Germline CDR1 is SGHAT and CDR2 is FQNNGV. CDR3 protein: CASSLGRIGLPGANVLTF. The DNA for the CDR3 is TGTGCCAGCAGCTTAGGCAGGATAGGCCTCCCTGGGGCCAACGTCCTGACTTTC.

The chain employs TRBV19 and TRBJ2-7; no firm D call. The germline CDR1 and CDR2 sequences are LNHDA and SQIVND (reference sequence). The CDR3 extends over 15 amino acids. V gave up 4 bases and J gave up 3 bases, with 16 bases separating them. CDR3 nucleotide sequence: TGTGCCAGTAGTACGGACCGGCAGCCCTTCTACGAGCAGTACTTC. It yields the protein CASSTDRQPFYEQYF. Drawing the rest from reference TRBV19 and TRBJ2-7, the complete variable domain is DGGITQSPKYLFRKEGQNVTLSCEQNLNHDAMYWYRQDPGQGLRLIYYSQIVNDFQKGDIAEGYSVSREKKESFPLTVTSAQKNPTAFYLCASSTDRQPFYEQYFGPGTRLTVT.

This clone was picked up one time. The V and J genes are TRBV6-2 or TRBV6-3 and TRBJ2-7; possibly TRBD1 or TRBD2 for D (6 bases each). The V gene lost 4 bases and the J gene lost 3 bases, with 13 bases spanning the gap. Germline CDR1 and CDR2: MNHEY and SVGEGT. CDR3 length equals 14 residues. CDR3: CASSWGALLYEQYF. The DNA of the CDR3 is TGTGCCAGCAGTTGGGGGGCCCTGCTCTACGAGCAGTACTTC.

This chain joins TRBV6-5 and TRBJ1-6, with TRBD1 matching over 9 bases. Trimming cost V 4 bases and J 7 bases; bases outside gene matches: 8. The germline V gene encodes CDR1 MNHEY and CDR2 SVGAGI. This CDR3 is built from 16 residues. The CDR3 is CASSFPGTGRNSPLHF. The CDR3 DNA reads as TGTGCCAGCAGTTTCCCCGGGACAGGGCGAAATTCACCCCTCCACTTT.

The chain uses TRBV18 and TRBJ2-1; no definite D call. The CDR3 sequence is 14 residues long. Germline V gives CDR1 KGHSH, CDR2 LQKENI. V lost 5 bases and J 0 bases, leaving 8 bases between the germline ends. In nucleotides, the CDR3 is TGTGCCAGCTCAGGGGTAAGCTCCTACAATGAGCAGTTCTTC. This translates into CASSGVSSYNEQFF.

V usage is TRBV29-1 and J usage is TRBJ2-7; D gene unclear. This CDR3 spans 13 amino acids. Germline CDR1 and CDR2: SQVTM and ANQGSEA. V gave up 4 bases and J gave up 7 bases, with 17 bases separating them. The CDR3, as DNA: TGCAGCGTTGTTATTGTCGACGTCGGTGAGCAGTACTTC. Amino acid sequence: CSVVIVDVGEQYF.

This clone has only one observation. V and J are TRBV5-6 and TRBJ2-5; D gene uncertain. The CDR3 is 11 residues long. Per the germline V gene, CDR1 is SGHDT and CDR2 is YYEEEE. The V end was cut by 3 bases, the J end by 2 bases, with 2 bases between. DNA of the CDR3: TGTGCCAGCAGCTGGCAAGAGACCCAGTACTTC. Its protein is CASSWQETQYF.

V usage is TRBV2 and J usage is TRBJ2-3, with 7 bases matching TRBD1. The germline gives CDR1 SNHLY, CDR2 FYNNEI. The V gene end was trimmed by 4 bases and the J gene end by 4 bases; junction bases not matched to a gene: 5. The CDR3 is 14 amino acids. CDR3 DNA sequence: TGTGCCAGCAGTGTGTACAGGGGTTCAGATACGCAGTATTTT. Protein sequence: CASSVYRGSDTQYF.

This clone was seen only a few times. The chain combines TRBV18 with TRBJ2-7; D possibly matches TRBD1 or TRBD2 (5 bases each). The CDR3 loop spans 14 amino acids. Deletions cut 2 bases from V and 2 bases from J, with 10 bases between. The germline CDR1 and CDR2 sequences are KGHSH and LQKENI. The DNA of the CDR3 is TGTGCCAGCTCACCAGGGGGTACCCCCTACGAGCAGTACTTC. Amino acids: CASSPGGTPYEQYF.

The rearrangement uses TRBV7-9 and TRBJ2-5; 10 positions agree with TRBD1. Germline V lookup: CDR1 SEHNR, CDR2 FQNEAQ (reference sequence). This CDR3 is 15 amino acids long. V lost 4 bases, J lost 4 bases, and 6 bases stayed unmatched. The CDR3 reads CASSSWDRGGETQYF. The CDR3 DNA is TGTGCCAGCAGCTCATGGGACAGGGGCGGAGAGACCCAGTACTTC.

This chain links TRBV6-5 with TRBJ2-7, with D possibly being TRBD1 or TRBD2 (5 bases each). The V end lost 5 bases, the J end lost 6 bases, and 17 bases lay between the germline ends. The CDR3 is made up of 14 amino acids. The V gene's germline CDR1 is MNHEY and CDR2 SVGAGI. The CDR3 region has the DNA TGTGCCAGCAGTACTACCGGGACGAAAGGCGAGCAGTACTTC. Its translation: CASSTTGTKGEQYF.

The V call is TRBV11-3, the J call TRBJ1-1; D gene unclear. Germline assignment: CDR1 SGHNT and CDR2 YENEEA. Deletions cut 2 bases from V and 3 bases from J, with 7 bases between. The CDR3 loop spans 13 amino acids. The CDR3 DNA is TGTGCCAGCAGCTTATCGGGCTACACTGAAGCTTTCTTT. Its protein is CASSLSGYTEAFF.